This record looks at one T cell receptor (beta chain) sequence and its context. This table comes from immunoSEQ multiplex PCR, and its TCRdb copy is limited to in-frame clones, with some not included. The data contain over 120,000 clones, 60% to 80% of them singletons. The data were obtained in a study of blood T cell repertoires in COVID-19. The germline V and J ends were trimmed by 2 bases and 6 bases, with 14 bases remaining between them. Germline-derived CDR1 and CDR2 are SGHVS and FQNEAQ. The CDR3 runs 15 residues. The TCR sequence derives from a woman aged 45-59 years with active or convalescent COVID-19. V usage is TRBV7-8 and J usage is TRBJ1-3; tentative D call: TRBD1 (6 bases). The sample taken for sequencing was peripheral blood. CDR3 protein: CASSLRAGAVNTIYF. The CDR3 region has the DNA TGTGCCAGCAGCTTAAGGGCAGGGGCGGTAAACACCATATATTTT.